This T cell receptor (beta chain) was observed in a study of blood T cells in healthy people across ages. About the research overall: There was about one barcoded beta molecule captured by template switching per two T cells.

Turning to this clonotype: Its antigen is not identified.

The V gene lost 5 bases and the J gene lost 10 bases, with 18 bases spanning the gap. From germline, CDR1 is LNHDA and CDR2 SQIVND (reference sequence). The CDR3 extends over 14 amino acids. Samples each had at least 6 micrograms of total RNA extracted. A second about 6 to 12 cycle PCR used barcoded and J-beta primers. Each cDNA molecule was tagged by a template-switch adaptor that had 12 random nucleotides. TCRdb independently ran MiXCR on the 5' RACE reads; one entry per CDR3 protein. The sample includes roughly 1,500,000 distinct CDR3 sequences, roughly 40% of them seen just once. The study's findings and limits: Older age coincided with a roughly linear decline in TCR beta diversity per million T cells.

Sequencing was done on a sample of blood. The source of this sequence is a woman aged 18 to 35 in good health. The V gene is TRBV19, the J gene TRBJ1-5; tentative D call: TRBD1 (5 bases). The chain's CDR3 is CASSVPGAPLPQHF. The CDR3 nucleotides read TGTGCCAGTAGTGTCCCCGGGGCCCCGTTACCCCAGCATTTT.